A single sample is the source of the 12 T cell receptor beta chains below, sequenced in a study of T cell repertoires in cytomegalovirus infection. Their specific antigens are unknown. TCRdb recomputed calls from the reads with MiXCR, one row per CDR3 protein. The data show 360,000 or so distinct CDR3 sequences, roughly a third seen once. The specimen comprised cultured PBMCs, sampled from culture after CMV antigen stimulation. The receptors were gathered from a human donor in good health (CMV status not recorded). Some clones in this sample may be carry-over from other donors' samples.

This clonotype has a handful of counts. V and J are TRBV20-1 and TRBJ2-3; 10 bases match TRBD2. Germline lookup yields CDR1 DFQATT and CDR2 SNEGSKA (reference sequence). After removal of 6 bases from V and 0 bases from J, the junction contained 12 bases not matched to a gene. The CDR3 has 17 amino acids. CDR3 region: CSADGEALAGSTDTQYF. The CDR3 coding sequence is TGCAGTGCCGACGGGGAAGCACTAGCGGGAAGCACAGATACGCAGTATTTT.

The genes are TRBV20-1 and TRBJ2-5; no clear D gene. Germline assignment: CDR1 DFQATT and CDR2 SNEGSKA (reference sequence). V was shortened by 6 bases and J by 4 bases, with 6 bases between the two germline ends. The CDR3 is 10 amino acids. The CDR3 is CSATTETQYF. CDR3 bases: TGCAGTGCCACAACAGAGACCCAGTACTTC.

The chain carries TRBV5-1 and TRBJ2-2, with 11 bases fitting TRBD1. CDR1 SGHRS and CDR2 YFSETQ come from the germline V gene. The length of the CDR3 is 15 residues. With 4 bases clipped from V and 4 bases from J, the junction kept 3 bases outside the gene matches. The CDR3 is CASSIGTGGTGELFF. CDR3 DNA sequence: TGCGCCAGCAGCATCGGGACAGGGGGCACCGGGGAGCTGTTTTTT.

This clonotype came up many times. V usage is TRBV7-9 and J usage is TRBJ1-5; TRBD1 aligns across 7 bases. V dropped 4 bases and J dropped 0; count of bases not matched to a gene: 3. The CDR3 length is 15 residues. Germline CDR1 SEHNR, CDR2 FQNEAQ (reference sequence). The CDR3 DNA is TGTGCCAGCAGCTCAACAGGGGATAGCAATCAGCCCCAGCATTTT. This encodes CASSSTGDSNQPQHF.

This clonotype was observed many times. The rearrangement links TRBV7-2 to TRBJ1-5; 9 positions match TRBD1. CDR1 is SGHTA and CDR2 is FQGNSA in the germline V gene. The trim removed 1 base at V and 4 bases at J, leaving 2 bases unmatched. This CDR3 comprises 15 residues. CDR3 sequence: CASSLGGTGNQPQHF. CDR3 nucleotide sequence: TGTGCCAGCAGCTTAGGTGGGACAGGGAATCAGCCCCAGCATTTT.

V and J are TRBV2 and TRBJ2-5; possibly TRBD1 or TRBD2 for D (5 bases each). This CDR3 is built from 15 residues. The V end lost 3 bases, the J end lost 2 bases, and 13 bases lay between the germline ends. Germline CDR1 reads SNHLY; CDR2 reads FYNNEI. The CDR3 bases are TGTGCCAGCAGTGATACGCCAGGGAGTCAAGAGACCCAGTACTTC. It specifies CASSDTPGSQETQYF.

This clonotype was seen more than once but under ten times. The genes are TRBV6-1 and TRBJ2-2; 10 bases align to TRBD2. Germline values: CDR1 MNHNS, CDR2 SASEGT. The CDR3 has 17 residues. V dropped 4 bases and J dropped 2; count of bases not matched to a gene: 7. The CDR3: CASSASTSGVNTGELFF. CDR3 sequence (DNA): TGTGCCAGCAGTGCCAGCACTAGCGGGGTTAACACCGGGGAGCTGTTTTTT.

This clonotype occurred once. At one of its ends the junction is not consistent with the germline gene, which may arise from a read error. The chain combines TRBV7-2 with TRBJ1-1, with unresolved D. The V gene's germline CDR1 is SGHTA and CDR2 FQGNSA. The CDR3 length is 12 residues. This CDR3 reads CASSLVGPGEDF. The CDR3 coding sequence is TGTGCCAGCAGCTTAGTCGGGCCCGGGGAGGATTTT. The full variable domain, its missing parts supplied by reference TRBV7-2 and TRBJ1-1, is GAGVSQSPSNKVTEKGKDVELRCDPISGHTALYWYRQSLGQGLEFLIYFQGNSAPDKSGLPSDRFSAERTGGSVSTLTIQRTQQEDSAVYLCASSLVGPGEDFGQGTRLTVV.

The chain employs TRBV15 and TRBJ2-5, with 7 positions matching TRBD1. Germline V gene data show CDR1 as LNHNV and CDR2 as YYDKDF (reference sequence). The CDR3 is 14 amino acids. The ends lost 1 base at V and 4 bases at J; junction bases unmatched: 3. The CDR3 here is CATSRVAGGETQYF. DNA of the CDR3: TGTGCCACCAGCAGAGTAGCAGGGGGAGAGACCCAGTACTTC.

V is TRBV2 and J is TRBJ2-1; 13 positions match TRBD2. CDR1 is SNHLY and CDR2 is FYNNEI in the germline V gene. The CDR3 consists of 15 residues. V lost 6 bases to trimming and J lost 14 bases; unmatched junction nucleotides: 13. This CDR3 reads CASRAGLAGEGVKFF. In DNA form, the CDR3 reads TGTGCCAGCAGGGCAGGACTAGCGGGAGAGGGGGTTAAGTTCTTC.

This chain joins TRBV12-3 or TRBV12-4 and TRBJ2-1; the D is unclear. The CDR3 consists of 15 residues. Trimming left V 7 bases short and J 0 bases short, with 13 bases between. CDR3 loop: CASNGGKSSYNEQFF. The DNA of the CDR3 is TGTGCCAGCAACGGCGGAAAAAGCTCCTACAATGAGCAGTTCTTC.

Many counts were recorded for this clonotype. The chain joins TRBV7-2 to TRBJ1-6; TRBD1 matches at 7 bases. The CDR3 extends over 16 amino acids. The junction had 6 bases not matched to a gene; V was cut back by 3 bases and J by 4 bases. Germline V gene data show CDR1 as SGHTA and CDR2 as FQGNSA. The CDR3 DNA reads TGTGCCAGCAGCTTCTCCGGGACAGCGTATAATTCACCCCTCCACTTT. This translates into CASSFSGTAYNSPLHF. Filled out from reference TRBV7-2 and TRBJ1-6, the complete variable domain reads GAGVSQSPSNKVTEKGKDVELRCDPISGHTALYWYRQSLGQGLEFLIYFQGNSAPDKSGLPSDRFSAERTGGSVSTLTIQRTQQEDSAVYLCASSFSGTAYNSPLHFGNGTRLTVT.